The next 18 T cell receptor beta chains were all read from a single sample in a study of T cells after yellow fever vaccination (dated by TCRdb to the late 2010s). The library was produced with 5' RACE. The run used an Illumina NovaSeq 6000. TCRdb's own reprocessing of the public reads used fastp at Q25 and MiXCR and kept productive beta chains. Rows matching on CDR3 protein sequence are summarized as one entry with the most common DNA and genes. The sample yields some 250,000 distinct CDR3 sequences; about 3.7% were counted once. The ten most abundant clones make up about 19% of the sample. The meaning of the sample's treatment or condition label: live attenuated yellow fever vaccine strain. The material sequenced was PBMCs, taken 15 days after the yellow fever booster vaccination. These receptors all stem from a man between 18 and 29 years old who received the YFV17D yellow fever vaccine.

The rearrangement uses TRBV7-2 and TRBJ1-5; D ambiguous. Germline V gives CDR1 SGHTA, CDR2 FQGNSA. CDR3 length equals 16 residues. Trimming removed 1 base from V and 5 bases from J, with 15 bases in between. The DNA of the CDR3 is TGTGCCAGCAGCTTAGGTGCAGGCCGCCTTGATCAGCCCCAGCATTTT. Translating it yields CASSLGAGRLDQPQHF.

This clonotype was detected only a few times. The J gene is TRBJ1-2, the V gene TRBV24-1; TRBD1 matches at 8 bases. The CDR3 is 14 residues long. The germline CDR1 and CDR2 sequences are KGHDR and SFDVKD. Unmatched junction bases numbered 2, after V lost 5 bases and J lost 1 base. CDR3 loop: CATSAGGSNYGYTF. The CDR3, as DNA: TGTGCCACCAGTGCAGGGGGCAGTAACTATGGCTACACCTTC.

This clonotype was found many times. This sequence joins TRBV12-3 or TRBV12-4 and TRBJ1-1; 9 nucleotides match TRBD1. With 2 bases clipped from V and 5 bases from J, the junction kept 18 bases outside the gene matches. The CDR3 length is 19 residues. CDR3 region: CASSLRHRGLLTLGTEAFF. CDR3 sequence (DNA): TGTGCCAGCAGTTTACGTCACAGGGGGCTTTTAACGCTCGGGACTGAAGCTTTCTTT.

This clonotype was seen at least ten times. The V call is TRBV6-5, the J call TRBJ2-5, with unresolved D. Germline V gene data show CDR1 as MNHEY and CDR2 as SVGAGI. V was trimmed by 2 bases and J by 5 bases, leaving 3 bases between them. The CDR3 sequence is 11 residues long. The CDR3 here is CASSYSETQYF. The CDR3 DNA follows: TGTGCCAGCAGTTACAGCGAGACCCAGTACTTC.

This clonotype showed up many times. One junction end disagrees with the germline gene, perhaps due to a read error. The rearrangement links TRBV7-6 to TRBJ2-3; 14 nucleotides match TRBD2. This CDR3 comprises 17 residues. Germline V gene data show CDR1 as SGHVS and CDR2 as FNYEAQ. CDR3 sequence: CASSSWTSGGITDMQYF. As DNA, the CDR3 is TGTGCCAGCAGCTCGTGGACTAGCGGGGGGATAACAGATATGCAGTATTTT.

This clonotype was seen ten or more times. This chain connects TRBV5-1 to TRBJ1-2; D is perhaps TRBD1 (6 bases). Trimming shortened V by 2 bases and J by 4 bases, and 12 bases separated the two germline ends. Per germline, CDR1 SGHRS and CDR2 YFSETQ. This CDR3 contains 14 residues. For the CDR3, the DNA is TGCGCCAGCAGCTTTCACGGACAGACCTATGGCTACACCTTC. It codes for CASSFHGQTYGYTF.

This clonotype was seen ten or more times. V is TRBV5-6 and J is TRBJ2-3; D is possibly TRBD2 (5 bases). CDR1 and CDR2 (germline): SGHDT, YYEEEE. The CDR3 contains 11 residues. V was shortened by 10 bases and J by 10 bases, with 16 bases between the two germline ends. This chain's CDR3 is CASGRLASQYF. CDR3 nucleotide sequence: TGTGCCTCCGGTCGTCTAGCTTCGCAGTATTTT.

This clonotype was counted many times. V and J are TRBV20-1 and TRBJ2-5, with 8 nucleotides matching TRBD1. This CDR3 is built from 14 residues. Germline assignment: CDR1 DFQATT and CDR2 SNEGSKA (reference sequence). V gave up 0 bases and J gave up 7 bases; unmatched junction bases: 7. The CDR3 DNA reads TGCAGTGCTAGAGATCGGACAGGGCCATGGACCCAGTACTTC. Translated: CSARDRTGPWTQYF.

There are a few counts of this clonotype. J is TRBJ1-2 and V is TRBV19; D gene ambiguous. V lost 3 bases, J lost 10 bases, and 18 bases lay in between. This CDR3 is built from 14 residues. Germline CDR1 LNHDA, CDR2 SQIVND (reference sequence). The CDR3 DNA reads as TGTGCCAGTAGTATTTCGAGCACCGGAACGGTCTACACCTTC. The encoded protein is CASSISSTGTVYTF.

At least ten counts were recorded for this clonotype. The chain links TRBV7-2 to TRBJ1-1; D ambiguous. The CDR3 has 17 amino acids. From germline, CDR1 is SGHTA and CDR2 FQGNSA. Trimming left V 5 bases short and J 0 bases short, with 19 bases between. The CDR3 region is CASSRPPGRPMNTEAFF. In DNA, the CDR3 is TGTGCCAGCAGCCGGCCCCCCGGGAGGCCTATGAACACTGAAGCTTTCTTT.

This clonotype was seen at least ten times. The chain has TRBV11-2 and TRBJ2-3; 8 bases are a match to TRBD1. CDR3 length: 16 amino acids. V was clipped by 4 bases and J by 2 bases; unmatched bases: 8. Germline assignment: CDR1 SGHAT and CDR2 FQNNGV. In DNA form, the CDR3 reads TGTGCCAGCAGCTCTGGCCGGGACAGGATCACAGATACGCAGTATTTT. This sequence encodes CASSSGRDRITDTQYF.

This clonotype has ten or more counts. The V gene is TRBV27, the J gene TRBJ1-5; 8 bases align to TRBD1. Germline V gene lookup returns CDR1 MNHEY and CDR2 SMNVEV (reference sequence). CDR3 size: 15 residues. The ends lost 6 bases at V and 6 bases at J; junction bases unmatched: 10. The DNA of the CDR3 is TGTGCCAGCAGGGCAGGGGGCAGTTGGGCTCAGCCCCAGCATTTT. It translates to CASRAGGSWAQPQHF.

This clonotype was counted many times. The genes are TRBV5-6 and TRBJ1-6, with D unclear. Trimming cost V 2 bases and J 5 bases, with 5 bases left between them. Germline loops: CDR1 SGHDT, CDR2 YYEEEE. The CDR3 length is 13 residues. CDR3: CASSFRDNSPLHF. The CDR3 DNA is TGTGCCAGCAGCTTTCGAGATAATTCACCCCTCCACTTT. The entire variable domain, with the rest obtained from reference TRBV5-6 and TRBJ1-6, is as follows: DAGVTQSPTHLIKTRGQQVTLRCSPKSGHDTVSWYQQALGQGPQFIFQYYEEEERQRGNFPDRFSGHQFPNYSSELNVNALLLGDSALYLCASSFRDNSPLHFGNGTRLTVT.

This clonotype was recorded at least ten times. Mismatch with germline at one junction end may stem from a read error. CDR3 amino acids: CASSPPRGGQIF. The CDR3 coding sequence is TGTGCCAGCAGCCCCCCCCGGGGGGGTCAGATCTTC. The chain uses TRBV7-9 and TRBJ2-5; TRBD2 aligns across 8 bases. This CDR3 spans 12 amino acids. Germline V CDR1 and CDR2: SEHNR, FQNEAQ (reference sequence).

This clonotype was found many times. This chain connects TRBV12-3 or TRBV12-4 to TRBJ1-5; 7 nucleotides line up with TRBD1. The CDR3 is made up of 12 amino acids. V trimming: 5 bases; J trimming: 9 bases; junction bases outside the gene matches: 4. The CDR3 region is CASSPQGGPQHF. In DNA form, the CDR3 reads TGTGCCAGCAGTCCCCAGGGGGGGCCCCAGCATTTT.

This clonotype was seen at least ten times. The chain couples TRBV19 to TRBJ1-2; D perhaps matches TRBD1 (6 bases). The germline V and J ends were trimmed by 3 bases and 8 bases, with 19 bases remaining between them. Germline V gene data show CDR1 as LNHDA and CDR2 as SQIVND (reference sequence). CDR3 length: 15 residues. CDR3 in amino acids: CASSITGSRIYGYTF. The CDR3 nucleotides are TGTGCCAGTAGTATCACAGGGTCGAGGATCTACGGCTACACCTTC. The whole variable domain, remainder taken from reference TRBV19 and TRBJ1-2, is DGGITQSPKYLFRKEGQNVTLSCEQNLNHDAMYWYRQDPGQGLRLIYYSQIVNDFQKGDIAEGYSVSREKKESFPLTVTSAQKNPTAFYLCASSITGSRIYGYTFGSGTRLTVV.

This clonotype came up many times. This sequence joins TRBV10-3 and TRBJ1-1, with TRBD1 as a possible D gene (5 bases). Trimming stripped 6 bases from V and 4 bases from J, with 12 bases between. In germline, CDR1 is ENHRY, CDR2 SYGVKD. The CDR3 extends over 13 amino acids. CDR3 sequence (DNA): TGTGCCATCAGCCCCGGGGCCACCACTGAAGCTTTCTTT. This encodes CAISPGATTEAFF.

This clonotype was counted at least ten times. The genes are TRBV12-3 or TRBV12-4 and TRBJ2-3; D ambiguous. V shed 5 bases and J shed 1 base, with 4 bases lying between them. The CDR3 loop spans 12 amino acids. This CDR3 is CASSMGTDTQYF. The CDR3 DNA follows: TGTGCCAGCAGTATGGGCACAGATACGCAGTATTTT.